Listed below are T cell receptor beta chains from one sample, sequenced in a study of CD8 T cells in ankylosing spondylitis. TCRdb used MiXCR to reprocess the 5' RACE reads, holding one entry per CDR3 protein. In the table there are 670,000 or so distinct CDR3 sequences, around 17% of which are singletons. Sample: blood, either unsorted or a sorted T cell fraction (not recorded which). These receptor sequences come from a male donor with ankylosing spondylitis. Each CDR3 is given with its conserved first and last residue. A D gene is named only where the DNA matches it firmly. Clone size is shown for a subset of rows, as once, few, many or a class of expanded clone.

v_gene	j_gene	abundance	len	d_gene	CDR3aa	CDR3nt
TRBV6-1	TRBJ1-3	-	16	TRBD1	CASSEAAGTAGNTIYF	TGTGCCAGCAGTGAAGCGGCCGGGACAGCGGGAAACACCATATATTTT
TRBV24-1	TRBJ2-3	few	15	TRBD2	CATSVRTSGTDTQYF	TGTGCCACCAGTGTAAGGACTAGCGGCACAGATACGCAGTATTTT
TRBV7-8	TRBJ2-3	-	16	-	CASSLGGNRVTDTQYF	TGTGCCAGCAGCCTAGGGGGAAACAGGGTCACAGATACGCAGTATTTT
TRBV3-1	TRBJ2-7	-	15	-	CASSQVPALVIEQYF	TGTGCCAGCAGCCAAGTGCCAGCCCTAGTGATCGAGCAGTACTTC
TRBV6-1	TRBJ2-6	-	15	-	CASRIRVSGANVLTF	TGTGCCAGCAGAATAAGGGTCTCTGGGGCCAACGTCCTGACTTTC
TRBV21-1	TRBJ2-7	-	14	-	CAIRGWTTPYEQYF	TGTGCCATCCGCGGGTGGACTACCCCCTACGAGCAGTACTTC
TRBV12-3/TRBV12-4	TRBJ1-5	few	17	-	CASSLVVSPRGGQPQHF	TGTGCCAGCAGTTTAGTGGTTTCGCCCCGTGGTGGTCAGCCCCAGCATTTT
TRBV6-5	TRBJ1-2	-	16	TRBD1	CASSYYATGGGDGYTF	TGTGCCAGCAGTTACTACGCGACAGGGGGGGGAGATGGCTACACCTTC
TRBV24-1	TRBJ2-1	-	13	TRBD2	CATSGTSSDEQFF	TGTGCCACCAGTGGGACTAGCTCCGATGAGCAGTTCTTC
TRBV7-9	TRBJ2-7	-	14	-	CASSLQGQPYEQYF	TGTGCCAGCAGCTTGCAGGGGCAACCCTACGAGCAGTACTTC
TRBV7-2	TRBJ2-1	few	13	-	CASSETTYNEQFF	TGTGCCAGCAGCGAGACTACCTACAATGAGCAGTTCTTC
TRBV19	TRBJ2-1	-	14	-	CASSITQIQNEQFF	TGTGCCAGTAGTATAACTCAGATCCAGAATGAGCAGTTCTTC
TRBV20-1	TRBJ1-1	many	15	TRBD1	CSARVAQGANTEAFF	TGCAGTGCTAGAGTAGCACAGGGGGCGAACACTGAAGCTTTCTTT
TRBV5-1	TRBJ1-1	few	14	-	CASSPDGLNTEAFF	TGCGCCAGCAGCCCGGACGGGTTGAACACTGAAGCTTTCTTT
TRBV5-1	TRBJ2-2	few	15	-	CASSSGELNTGELFF	TGCGCCAGCAGCTCCGGGGAACTTAACACCGGGGAGCTGTTTTTT
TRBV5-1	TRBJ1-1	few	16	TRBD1	CASSLGQGARNTEAFF	TGCGCCAGCAGCCTGGGACAGGGGGCGCGGAACACTGAAGCTTTCTTT
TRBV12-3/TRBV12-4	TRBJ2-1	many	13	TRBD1	CASSFVTGGEQFF	TGTGCCAGCAGTTTCGTGACAGGGGGCGAGCAGTTCTTC
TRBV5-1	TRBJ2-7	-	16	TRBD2	CASSLDTSGRSYEQYF	TGCGCCAGCAGCTTAGACACTAGCGGGAGATCCTACGAGCAGTACTTC
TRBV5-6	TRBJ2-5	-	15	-	CASSFPGGYQETQYF	TGTGCCAGCAGCTTTCCAGGGGGGTACCAAGAGACCCAGTACTTC
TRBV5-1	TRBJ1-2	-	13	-	CASSGPGVGGYTF	TGCGCCAGCAGCGGACCAGGGGTAGGTGGCTACACCTTC
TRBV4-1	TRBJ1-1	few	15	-	CASSQVVAPAAEAFF	TGCGCCAGCAGCCAAGTAGTAGCTCCTGCCGCTGAAGCTTTCTTT
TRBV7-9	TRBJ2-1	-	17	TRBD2	CASSLEFGGLADDEQFF	TGTGCCAGCAGCTTGGAATTCGGGGGACTAGCTGACGATGAGCAGTTCTTC
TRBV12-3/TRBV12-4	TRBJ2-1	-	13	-	CASIINGGNEQFF	TGTGCCAGCATCATTAATGGGGGGAATGAGCAGTTCTTC
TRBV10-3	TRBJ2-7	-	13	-	CATGRATSYEQYF	TGTGCCACGGGACGGGCGACCTCCTACGAGCAGTACTTC
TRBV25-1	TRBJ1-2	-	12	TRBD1	CATVDRGDGYTF	TGTGCCACTGTTGACAGGGGAGATGGCTACACCTTC
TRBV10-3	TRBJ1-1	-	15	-	CAISDPGGTVGVAFF	TGTGCCATCAGTGACCCGGGAGGGACCGTTGGGGTAGCTTTCTTT
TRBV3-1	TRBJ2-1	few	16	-	CASSQETGGSYNEQFF	TGTGCCAGCAGCCAAGAAACGGGTGGGTCCTACAATGAGCAGTTCTTC
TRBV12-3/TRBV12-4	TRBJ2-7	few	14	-	CASSLSRNTYEQYF	TGTGCCAGCAGTTTAAGCCGAAACACCTACGAGCAGTACTTC
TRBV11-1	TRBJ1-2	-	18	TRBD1	CASSSTDRVMGTDYGYTF	TGTGCCAGCAGCTCAACGGACAGGGTGATGGGGACTGACTATGGCTACACCTTC
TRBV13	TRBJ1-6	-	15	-	CASSLLQGKHSPLHF	TGTGCCAGCAGCTTATTACAGGGTAAACATTCACCCCTCCACTTT
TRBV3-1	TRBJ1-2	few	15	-	CASSQDHGAGYGYTF	TGTGCCAGCAGCCAAGATCATGGGGCAGGCTATGGCTACACCTTC
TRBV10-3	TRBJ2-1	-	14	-	CAISPGTGYNEQFF	TGTGCCATCAGCCCCGGGACGGGCTACAATGAGCAGTTCTTC
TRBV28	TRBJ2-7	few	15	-	CASSPGGPISYEQYF	TGTGCCAGCAGCCCAGGTGGGCCAATTTCCTACGAGCAGTACTTC
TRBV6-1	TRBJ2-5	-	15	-	CASSEMAGAMETQYF	TGTGCCAGCAGTGAAATGGCAGGGGCCATGGAGACCCAGTACTTC
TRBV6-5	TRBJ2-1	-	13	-	CASSYDRHNEQFF	TGTGCCAGCAGTTACGACAGACACAATGAGCAGTTCTTC
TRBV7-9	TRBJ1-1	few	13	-	CASTTGPYTEAFF	TGTGCCAGCACCACGGGGCCCTACACTGAAGCTTTCTTT
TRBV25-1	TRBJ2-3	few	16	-	CASSEWRVGGTDTQYF	TGTGCCAGCAGTGAATGGAGGGTGGGGGGCACAGATACGCAGTATTTT
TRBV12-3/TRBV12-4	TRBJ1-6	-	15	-	CASSPQGFLNSPLHF	TGTGCCAGCAGTCCACAGGGTTTTCTTAATTCACCCCTCCACTTT